These 15 T cell receptor beta chains were sequenced from one sample in a study of control samples from healthy donors and cancer patients. Data came from immunoSEQ multiplex PCR; TCRdb stores just in-frame clones and leaves some out. The sample records some 120,000 clones, roughly 90% being singletons. Source material: blood. All receptors derive from a young man in good health.

The rearrangement uses TRBV12-3 or TRBV12-4 and TRBJ1-2; D gene uncertain. The V gene lost 4 bases and the J gene lost 6 bases, with 12 bases spanning the gap. The CDR3 covers 13 residues. The CDR3 DNA is TGTGCCAGCAGTTCTGAAAAAGAAGATGGCTACACCTTC. The encoded protein is CASSSEKEDGYTF.

The chain couples TRBV30 to TRBJ2-3; 11 bases map to TRBD1. There are 14 residues in the CDR3. The trim removed 4 bases at V and 4 bases at J, leaving 4 bases unmatched. Per germline, CDR1 GTSNPN and CDR2 SVGIG (reference sequence). The CDR3 bases are TGTGCCTGGACCCCGGGACAGGGGGCAGATACGCAGTATTTT. Amino acids: CAWTPGQGADTQYF.

This sequence joins TRBV2 and TRBJ2-5, with D perhaps matching TRBD2 (7 bases). Germline-derived CDR1 and CDR2 are SNHLY and FYNNEI. Trimming pared 8 bases from V and 7 bases from J, leaving 17 bases between. CDR3 length: 13 residues. The CDR3 region is CASRGAGVGTQYF. CDR3 sequence (DNA): TGTGCCAGCCGGGGGGCAGGGGTTGGGACCCAGTACTTC.

The V call is TRBV5-1, the J call TRBJ2-5, with a possible D match to TRBD1 (6 bases). From germline, CDR1 is SGHRS and CDR2 YFSETQ. V was trimmed by 1 base and J by 5 bases, leaving 15 bases between them. This CDR3 is built from 15 residues. CDR3 residues: CASSLMKQGLETQYF. The CDR3 nucleotides are TGCGCCAGCAGCTTGATGAAGCAGGGGTTGGAGACCCAGTACTTC.

V is TRBV6-5 and J is TRBJ2-2; weak D call: TRBD1 (5 bases). The germline CDR1 and CDR2 sequences are MNHEY and SVGAGI. V was cut by 9 bases and J by 1 base, with 12 bases left in between. The CDR3 extends over 14 amino acids. CDR3 amino acids: CASIRQGNTGELFF. As DNA, the CDR3 is TGTGCCAGTATCCGGCAGGGGAACACCGGGGAGCTGTTTTTT.

The chain uses TRBV30 and TRBJ2-7, with 7 nucleotides matching TRBD1. The CDR3 runs to 13 residues. Trimming at V came to 3 bases and at J to 1 base, leaving 3 bases not matched to a gene. Germline CDR1 reads GTSNPN; CDR2 reads SVGIG (reference sequence). DNA for the CDR3: TGTGCCTGGAGATCGACAGGGTCCTACGAGCAGTACTTC. Translation: CAWRSTGSYEQYF.

This chain connects TRBV2 to TRBJ2-7, with D tentatively TRBD2 (6 bases). CDR1 is SNHLY, CDR2 FYNNEI, per germline. Between the trimmed V and J ends, which lost 8 bases and 3 bases, there was a span of 14 bases. The CDR3 contains 13 residues. The CDR3 here is CASSTTGGYEQYF. CDR3 nucleotides: TGTGCCAGCTCCACCACCGGGGGCTACGAGCAGTACTTC. Filled out from reference TRBV2 and TRBJ2-7, the complete variable domain reads EPEVTQTPSHQVTQMGQEVILRCVPISNHLYFYWYRQILGQKVEFLVSFYNNEISEKSEIFDDQFSVERPDGSNFTLKIRSTKLEDSAMYFCASSTTGGYEQYFGPGTRLTVT.

This clone was observed once. The rearrangement links TRBV27 to TRBJ2-3; 8 nucleotides match TRBD2. With V trimmed by 5 bases and J by 2 bases, 6 bases remained unmatched. This CDR3 is 15 amino acids long. The germline CDR1 and CDR2 sequences are MNHEY and SMNVEV (reference sequence). The CDR3 spells CASSTAGAITDTQYF. CDR3 nucleotides: TGTGCCAGCAGTACAGCGGGGGCGATCACAGATACGCAGTATTTT.

The chain carries TRBV5-1 and TRBJ2-5, with TRBD1 matching over 9 bases. Looked up from germline, CDR1 is SGHRS and CDR2 is YFSETQ. The length of the CDR3 is 15 residues. The J segment lost 2 bases and the V segment lost 0 bases, leaving 2 bases of the junction unmatched. CDR3 residues: CASSLEGTGQETQYF. For the CDR3, the DNA is TGCGCCAGCAGCTTGGAAGGGACAGGGCAAGAGACCCAGTACTTC.

This chain connects TRBV3-1 (or the pseudogene TRBV3-2) to TRBJ2-7; D unclear. With 2 bases removed from V and 1 base from J, the gap between germline ends came to 9 bases. CDR3 size: 14 residues. The germline V gene encodes CDR1 LGHDT and CDR2 YNNKEL (reference sequence). The DNA of the CDR3 is TGTGCCAGCAGCCAATTCCTCAATTCCTACGAGCAGTACTTC. Translation gives CASSQFLNSYEQYF.

The chain uses TRBV5-1 and TRBJ1-2; D unresolved. V gave up 0 bases and J gave up 7 bases, with 10 bases separating them. The V gene's germline CDR1 is SGHRS and CDR2 YFSETQ. CDR3 length: 13 amino acids. The CDR3 DNA sequence: TGCGCCAGCAGCTTGGACAGACTGCGTGGCTACACCTTC. Protein: CASSLDRLRGYTF.

The CDR3 DNA is TGCAGTGCTAGTGCCTGGGCGGGGGGTTACAATGAGCAGTTCTTC. Its translation is CSASAWAGGYNEQFF. The gene calls are TRBV20-1 and TRBJ2-1, with 8 nucleotides matching TRBD2. The CDR3 is made up of 15 amino acids. Germline lookup yields CDR1 DFQATT and CDR2 SNEGSKA (reference sequence). Trimming cost V 3 bases and J 4 bases; bases outside gene matches: 8.

The V call is TRBV5-1, the J call TRBJ2-3, with no clear D. Trimming took off 0 bases at V and 2 bases at J, with 13 bases between the two ends. The length of the CDR3 is 16 residues. Per germline, CDR1 SGHRS and CDR2 YFSETQ. CDR3: CASSLGANINTDTQYF. The CDR3 coding sequence is TGCGCCAGCAGCTTGGGGGCCAACATTAACACAGATACGCAGTATTTT.

The chain combines TRBV2 with TRBJ2-7; D uncertain. Germline V CDR1 and CDR2: SNHLY, FYNNEI. There are 11 residues in the CDR3. Trimming shortened V by 4 bases and J by 4 bases, and 5 bases separated the two germline ends. The CDR3 nucleotides are TGTGCCAGCAGTGCTGGATACGAGCAGTACTTC. Amino acid sequence: CASSAGYEQYF.

The J gene is TRBJ1-1, the V gene TRBV4-1, with TRBD1 as a possible D gene (6 bases). In germline, CDR1 is MGHRA, CDR2 YSYEKL. V dropped 3 bases and J dropped 10 bases, with 12 bases sitting between them. CDR3 size: 12 residues. As DNA, the CDR3 is TGCGCCAGCAGCCAGGGGGCTTTCGGAGCTTTCTTT. Its translation is CASSQGAFGAFF.